This TCR beta chain was documented in a study of T cell repertoires in cytomegalovirus infection. Study context: Used in the study were CMV epitopes, some recently identified and HLA-C-restricted, others well-studied and HLA-B-restricted.

The CDR3 totals 13 residues. Trimming took 2 bases from V and 0 from J, leaving 4 bases between them. Germline V CDR1 and CDR2: MDHEN, SYDVKM. TCRdb itself ran the reads through MiXCR, one entry per CDR3 protein. Of about 63,000 distinct CDR3 sequences listed, around 20% are singletons. Findings of the study overall: Within the response measured ex vivo, HLA-C-restricted CMV-specific TCR beta clonotypes were dominant. There were carriers of CMV plus the relevant HLA, and cumulative public TCR beta family frequency identified them.

This clonotype has ten or more counts. The antigen is not known. This chain links TRBV28 with TRBJ1-1; D gene ambiguous. The receptor was isolated from a human donor in good health (CMV status not recorded). Some clones in this sample may be carry-over from other donors' samples. Sample: CD8+ T cells from cultured PBMCs, taken from culture after CMV antigen stimulation. In DNA form, the CDR3 reads TGTGCCAGCAGTTTAACAGTGAACACTGAAGCTTTCTTT. Protein sequence: CASSLTVNTEAFF. Complete variable domain (other parts from reference TRBV28 and TRBJ1-1): DVKVTQSSRYLVKRTGEKVFLECVQDMDHENMFWYRQDPGLGLRLIYFSYDVKMKEKGDIPEGYSVSREKKERFSLILESASTNQTSMYLCASSLTVNTEAFFGQGTRLTVV.